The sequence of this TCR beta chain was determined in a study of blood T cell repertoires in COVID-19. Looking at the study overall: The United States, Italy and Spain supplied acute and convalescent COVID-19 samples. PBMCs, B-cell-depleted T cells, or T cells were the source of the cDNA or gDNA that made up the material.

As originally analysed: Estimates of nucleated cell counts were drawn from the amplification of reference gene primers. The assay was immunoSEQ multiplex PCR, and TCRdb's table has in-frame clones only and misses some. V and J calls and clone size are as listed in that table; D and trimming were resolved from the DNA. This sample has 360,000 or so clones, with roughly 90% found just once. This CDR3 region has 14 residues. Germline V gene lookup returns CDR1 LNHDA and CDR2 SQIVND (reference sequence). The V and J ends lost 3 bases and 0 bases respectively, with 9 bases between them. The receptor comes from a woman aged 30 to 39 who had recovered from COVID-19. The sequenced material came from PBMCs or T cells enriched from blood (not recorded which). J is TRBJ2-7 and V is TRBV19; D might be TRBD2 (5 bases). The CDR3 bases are TGTGCCAGTAGTATTGGGAGTCTCTCCTACGAGCAGTACTTC. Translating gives CASSIGSLSYEQYF.